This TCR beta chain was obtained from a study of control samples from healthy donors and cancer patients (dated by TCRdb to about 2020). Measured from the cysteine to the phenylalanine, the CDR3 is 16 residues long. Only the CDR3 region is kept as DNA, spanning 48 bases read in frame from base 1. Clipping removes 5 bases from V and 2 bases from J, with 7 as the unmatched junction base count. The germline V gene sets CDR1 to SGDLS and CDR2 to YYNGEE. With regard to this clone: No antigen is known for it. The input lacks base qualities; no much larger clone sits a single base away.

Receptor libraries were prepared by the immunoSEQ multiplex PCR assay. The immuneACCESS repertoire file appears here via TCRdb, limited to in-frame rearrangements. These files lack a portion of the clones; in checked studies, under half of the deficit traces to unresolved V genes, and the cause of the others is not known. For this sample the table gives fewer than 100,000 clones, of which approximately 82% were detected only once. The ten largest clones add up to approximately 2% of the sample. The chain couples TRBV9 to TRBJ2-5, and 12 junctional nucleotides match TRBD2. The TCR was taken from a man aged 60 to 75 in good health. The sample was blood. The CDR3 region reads CASSPSGGARQETQYF. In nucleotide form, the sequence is TGTGCCAGCAGTCCTAGCGGGGGGGCAAGGCAAGAGACCCAGTACTTC.